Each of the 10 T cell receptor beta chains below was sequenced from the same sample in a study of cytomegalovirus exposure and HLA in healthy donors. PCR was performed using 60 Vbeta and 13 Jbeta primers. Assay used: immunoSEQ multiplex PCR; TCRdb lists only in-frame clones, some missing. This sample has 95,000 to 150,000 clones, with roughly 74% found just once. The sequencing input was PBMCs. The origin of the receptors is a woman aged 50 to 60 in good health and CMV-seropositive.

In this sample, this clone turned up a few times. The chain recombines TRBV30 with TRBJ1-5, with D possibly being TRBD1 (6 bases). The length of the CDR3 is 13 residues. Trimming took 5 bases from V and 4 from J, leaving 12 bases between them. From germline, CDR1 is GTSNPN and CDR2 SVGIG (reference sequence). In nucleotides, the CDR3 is TGTGCCTGGGGCGCACAGGGAAATCAGCCCCAGCATTTT. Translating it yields CAWGAQGNQPQHF.

CDR3 region: CASSSRTGRETQYF. The CDR3 DNA reads TGTGCCAGCAGCTCCAGGACAGGGCGAGAGACCCAGTACTTC. This chain links TRBV13 with TRBJ2-5, with 8 bases identical to TRBD1. Trimming cost V 4 bases and J 4 bases; bases outside gene matches: 5. CDR1 PRHDT and CDR2 FYEKMQ come from the germline V gene (reference sequence). The CDR3 has 14 residues.

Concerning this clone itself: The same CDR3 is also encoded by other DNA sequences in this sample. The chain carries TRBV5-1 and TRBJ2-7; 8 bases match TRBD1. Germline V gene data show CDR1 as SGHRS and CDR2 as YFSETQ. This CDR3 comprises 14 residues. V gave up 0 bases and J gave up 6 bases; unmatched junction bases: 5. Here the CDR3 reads CASSLGDRGGEQYF. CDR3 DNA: TGCGCCAGCAGCTTGGGAGACAGGGGAGGCGAGCAGTACTTC.

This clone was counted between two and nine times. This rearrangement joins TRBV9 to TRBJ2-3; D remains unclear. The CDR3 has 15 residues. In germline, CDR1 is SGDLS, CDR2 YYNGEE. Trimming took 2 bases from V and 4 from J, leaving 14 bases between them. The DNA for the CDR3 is TGTGCCAGCAGCGTCCGTCCGTCCCGGGCAGATACGCAGTATTTT. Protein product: CASSVRPSRADTQYF.

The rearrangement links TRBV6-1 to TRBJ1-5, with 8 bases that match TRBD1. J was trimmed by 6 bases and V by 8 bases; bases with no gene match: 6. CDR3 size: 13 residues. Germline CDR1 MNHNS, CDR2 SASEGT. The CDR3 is CASDTGGSQPQHF. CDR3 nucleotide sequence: TGTGCCAGCGATACAGGGGGGTCTCAGCCCCAGCATTTT.

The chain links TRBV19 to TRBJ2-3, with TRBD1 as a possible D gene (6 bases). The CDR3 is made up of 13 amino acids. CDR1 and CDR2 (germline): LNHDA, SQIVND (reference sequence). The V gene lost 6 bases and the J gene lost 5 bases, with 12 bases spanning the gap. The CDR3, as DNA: TGTGCCAGTAGCCGGGCACAGGGAGATACGCAGTATTTT. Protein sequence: CASSRAQGDTQYF.

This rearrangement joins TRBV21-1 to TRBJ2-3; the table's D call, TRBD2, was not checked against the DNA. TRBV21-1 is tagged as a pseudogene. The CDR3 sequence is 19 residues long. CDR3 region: CASSKVHFSIQVCRDAQYF. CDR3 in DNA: TGTGCCAGCAGCAAAGTCCACTTTAGTATTCAGGTCTGTCGGGATGCGCAGTATTTT.

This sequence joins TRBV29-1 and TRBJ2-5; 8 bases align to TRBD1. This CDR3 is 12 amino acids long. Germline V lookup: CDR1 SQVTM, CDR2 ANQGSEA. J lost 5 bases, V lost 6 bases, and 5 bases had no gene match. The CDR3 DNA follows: TGCAGCGTACAGACAGGGGTGGAGACCCAGTACTTC. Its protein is CSVQTGVETQYF. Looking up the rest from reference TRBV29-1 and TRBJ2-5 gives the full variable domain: SAVISQKPSRDICQRGTSLTIQCQVDSQVTMMFWYRQQPGQSLTLIATANQGSEATYESGFVIDKFPISRPNLTFSTLTVSNMSPEDSSIYLCSVQTGVETQYFGPGTRLLVL.

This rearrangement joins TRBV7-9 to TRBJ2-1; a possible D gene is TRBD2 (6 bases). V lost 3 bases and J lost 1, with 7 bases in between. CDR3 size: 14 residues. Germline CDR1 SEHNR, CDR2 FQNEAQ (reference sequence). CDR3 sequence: CASSLAGSYNEQFF. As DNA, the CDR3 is TGTGCCAGCAGCTTGGCGGGGTCCTACAATGAGCAGTTCTTC.

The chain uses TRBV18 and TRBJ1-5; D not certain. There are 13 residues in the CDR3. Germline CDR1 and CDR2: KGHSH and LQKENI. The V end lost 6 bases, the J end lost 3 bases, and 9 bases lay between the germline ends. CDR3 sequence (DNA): TGTGCCAGCTCGACGGGGTTCAATCAGCCCCAGCATTTT. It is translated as CASSTGFNQPQHF.